This TCR beta chain was sequenced for a study of cytomegalovirus exposure and HLA in healthy donors. Study as a whole: From HLA-typed donors, an early data release held about 85 million unique TCRs. Study-level points and caveats: V- and J-gene trimming in TCR beta was tied to a missense DCLRE1C variant by an analysis performed later.

The PCR used 60 Vbeta and 13 Jbeta primers. Authors' data handling: Roughly 11 million of the 60 million to 80 million unique TCR beta chains counted in a later analysis were shared. Method: immunoSEQ multiplex PCR; TCRdb's copy keeps in-frame clones and lacks some. V, J and clone size were drawn from that table, and D and trimming were deduced from the DNA. The table shows approximately 190,000 clones, with around 70% occurring only once. This clone was detected once. The antigen is unknown. The CDR3 extends over 15 amino acids. Trimming at V came to 7 bases and at J to 5 bases, leaving 8 bases not matched to a gene. Germline V gene lookup returns CDR1 LNHDA and CDR2 SQIVND (reference sequence).

This sequence was found in a man between 35 and 55 years old in good health and CMV-seropositive. The gene calls are TRBV19 and TRBJ1-5, with 10 bases identical to TRBD1. Sequencing used PBMCs. This CDR3 reads CASNTPGTGDQPQHF. DNA for the CDR3: TGTGCCAGTAATACTCCCGGGACAGGGGATCAGCCCCAGCATTTT.